This section outlines one TCR beta chain sequence together with its context. Its antigen is unknown. This sample was taken from a study of OX40 agonist ivuxolimab in advanced cancers. Sequencing used immunoSEQ multiplex PCR; TCRdb keeps in-frame clones, though not all of them. The table has some 73,000 clones, around 90% seen once. Patients were ruled out by autoimmune disease history or systemic immunosuppression. This CDR3 contains 16 residues. Between the trimmed V and J ends, which lost 0 bases and 0 bases, there was a span of 10 bases. The germline V gene has CDR1 SGDLS and CDR2 YYNGEE. Study-level results: Dose levels from 0.1 to 3.0 mg/kg saw CD4+ and CD8+ blood T cells expand clonally by week 6.

J is TRBJ1-5 and V is TRBV9; D is ambiguous. Specimen: CD4+ or CD8+ T cells sorted from blood, collected in a trial of the OX40 agonist ivuxolimab. The TCR comes from an adult with an advanced solid tumor such as melanoma, head and neck, liver or kidney cancer. The CDR3 region is CASSVERRNSNQPQHF. As DNA, the CDR3 is TGTGCCAGCAGCGTAGAGAGACGGAATAGCAATCAGCCCCAGCATTTT.